A selection of T cell receptor beta chains follows, all from one sample in a study of PD-1 blockade in classical Hodgkin lymphoma. Profiled with immunoSEQ multiplex PCR; TCRdb holds only in-frame clones, not every one. The profile shows 25,000 to 30,000 clones, over 65% of them singletons. Sequencing was performed on CD4+ T cells from blood, taken at baseline. These receptors all stem from a human donor with classical Hodgkin lymphoma. Each CDR3 is given with its conserved first and last residue. D genes are given only for firm matches. Size is omitted from some rows. Given values are once, few, many or a class for expanded clones.

v_call,d_call,clone_size,j_call,cdr3_nt,cdr3_aa
TRBV7-2,NA,NA,TRBJ1-6,TGTGCCAGCAGCCCGTGGGGGGTATTGGATTCACCCCTCCACTTT,CASSPWGVLDSPLHF
TRBV6-1,TRBD1,NA,TRBJ1-2,TGTGCCAGCAGTGAGACAGGGATCCATGGCTACACCTTC,CASSETGIHGYTF
TRBV7-9,TRBD1,NA,TRBJ1-2,TGTGCCAGCAGCTTCTATTCAGGGGGCTCCTATGGCTACACCTTC,CASSFYSGGSYGYTF
TRBV19,NA,few,TRBJ1-6,TGTGCCAGTAGTACAACTCTCTCCTATAATTCACCCCTCCACTTT,CASSTTLSYNSPLHF
TRBV5-4,TRBD2,once,TRBJ2-7,TGTGCCAGCAGCTTTCAGGGACTATACGAGCAGTACTTC,CASSFQGLYEQYF
TRBV29-1,NA,NA,TRBJ2-2,TGCAGCGCCACCCCCCGAGGCACCGGGGAGCTGTTTTTT,CSATPRGTGELFF
TRBV13,TRBD1,NA,TRBJ2-7,TGTGCCAGCAGCCCCCGGGACAGGGGGTACGAGCAGTACTTC,CASSPRDRGYEQYF
TRBV5-1,NA,NA,TRBJ2-6,TGCGCCAGCAGCCTGGGAAGCTCTGGGGCCAACGTCCTGACTTTC,CASSLGSSGANVLTF
TRBV7-9,NA,NA,TRBJ2-1,TGTGCCAGCAGCCTCCTCTCGCGGGGCGACGATGAGCAGTTCTTC,CASSLLSRGDDEQFF
TRBV18,NA,once,TRBJ2-6,TGTGCCAGCTCACCGAGACAGATCAAGTCGTCGGCTGGGGCCAACGTCCTGACTTTC,CASSPRQIKSSAGANVLTF
TRBV9,TRBD1,NA,TRBJ2-2,TGTGCCAGCAGCGCCGACAGGGGGGACACCGGGGAGCTGTTTTTT,CASSADRGDTGELFF
TRBV25-1,NA,NA,TRBJ1-1,TGTGCCAGCAGTCTGGCAGGGCTGACTGAAGCTTTCTTT,CASSLAGLTEAFF
TRBV5-1,NA,NA,TRBJ2-5,TGCGCCAGCAGCCCAGGCCCTGGCAGGGAGGAGACCCAGTACTTC,CASSPGPGREETQYF
TRBV5-4,NA,NA,TRBJ1-1,TGTGCCAGCAGCTTGGCAGGCGGGGGCACTGAAGCTTTCTTT,CASSLAGGGTEAFF
TRBV29-1,NA,NA,TRBJ1-1,TGCAGCGTTGAACGTGACAGGCTGAACACTGAAGCTTTCTTT,CSVERDRLNTEAFF
TRBV27,TRBD1,once,TRBJ1-5,TGTGCCAGCAGGACAGGGAAATATCAGCCCCAGCATTTT,CASRTGKYQPQHF
TRBV11-2,TRBD1,NA,TRBJ2-7,TGTGCCAGCAGTCATACTCGGGACAGGGGATACGAGCAGTACTTC,CASSHTRDRGYEQYF
TRBV19,NA,few,TRBJ1-2,TGTGCCAGTAGTATTGGGCAGGGTGAGACCTATGGCTACACCTTC,CASSIGQGETYGYTF
TRBV5-1,NA,NA,TRBJ1-1,TGCGCCAGCAGCTTGGGGACAGCGAACACTGAAGCTTTCTTT,CASSLGTANTEAFF
TRBV19,TRBD1,NA,TRBJ1-1,TGTGCCAGTAGTACAAGTGACAGGGGGAGGACTGAAGCTTTCTTT,CASSTSDRGRTEAFF
TRBV5-6,NA,NA,TRBJ2-1,TGTGCCAGCAGCGCCAGGGCAACCCAAGGGCAGTTCTTC,CASSARATQGQFF
TRBV7-3,TRBD1,NA,TRBJ1-1,TGTGCCAGCAGCTCGGGACAGAGGAACACTGAAGCTTTCTTT,CASSSGQRNTEAFF
TRBV19,TRBD2,once,TRBJ2-5,TGTGCCAGTAGTATAGGCACTAGCGGGGTACAAGAGACCCAGTACTTC,CASSIGTSGVQETQYF
TRBV7-9,NA,NA,TRBJ1-6,TGTGCCAGCAGTTCAGACTTCTTAAATTCACCCCTCCACTTT,CASSSDFLNSPLHF
TRBV27,TRBD2,NA,TRBJ2-2,TGTGCCAGCAGGCGAACTAGCGGGGGCCTCACCGGGGAGCTGTTTTTT,CASRRTSGGLTGELFF
TRBV18,NA,NA,TRBJ1-4,TGTGCCAGCTCCCCACAGGGTTTGGGAGAAAAACTGTTTTTT,CASSPQGLGEKLFF
TRBV30,NA,NA,TRBJ2-7,TGTGCCTGGAGGCGTTCCTACGAGCAGTACTTC,CAWRRSYEQYF
TRBV19,TRBD1,NA,TRBJ1-1,TGTGCCAGTAGTACGGGACAGTCTATGTGGTCTGAAGCTTTCTTT,CASSTGQSMWSEAFF
TRBV30,NA,NA,TRBJ1-5,TGTGCCTGGAGTGTGGATAATCAGCCCCAGCATTTT,CAWSVDNQPQHF
TRBV29-1,NA,NA,TRBJ2-7,TGCAGCGTTGAAGGCCAGGCCTACGAGCAGTACTTC,CSVEGQAYEQYF
TRBV7-2,TRBD1,few,TRBJ1-6,TGTGCCAGCAGCTTAAGTGGGACAGGGCATTCACCCCTCCACTTT,CASSLSGTGHSPLHF
TRBV7-8,TRBD1,NA,TRBJ2-5,TGTGCCAGCAGCACCCGGGACAGCCAAGAGACCCAGTACTTC,CASSTRDSQETQYF
TRBV6-8,NA,NA,TRBJ1-2,TGTGCCAGCAGGCCCTTCCAGATATCTTGGACCGAGTGCCGTGGCTACACCTTC,CASRPFQISWTECRGYTF
TRBV11-2,NA,NA,TRBJ2-2,TGTGCCAGCAGCTTAGCAACAGGACGGAACACCGGGGAGCTGTTTTTT,CASSLATGRNTGELFF
TRBV18,NA,NA,TRBJ1-1,TGTGCCAGCTCACCGTTAGAGGGTGAAGCTTTCTTT,CASSPLEGEAFF
TRBV7-3,NA,NA,TRBJ2-6,TGTGCCAGCAGCTCACAGGGTTTCTATGGGGCCAACGTCCTGACTTTC,CASSSQGFYGANVLTF
TRBV7-9,TRBD1,NA,TRBJ1-2,TGTGCCAGCAGCCCACAGGGGAGAACTGGCTACACCTTC,CASSPQGRTGYTF
TRBV6-6,NA,NA,TRBJ2-7,TGTGTTGTGGGGGCCAGTTACGAGCAGTACTTC,CVVGASYEQYF
TRBV7-2,NA,NA,TRBJ2-3,TGTGCCAGCAGCTTAGGGGTGGCAGATACGCAGTATTTT,CASSLGVADTQYF
TRBV29-1,NA,once,TRBJ1-5,TGCAGCGTTGGGGCGCGAGACAATCAGCCCCAGCATTTT,CSVGARDNQPQHF
TRBV5-6,TRBD1,once,TRBJ2-1,TGTGCCAGCAGCCCGACAGGGGGGCAATACAATGAGCAGTTCTTC,CASSPTGGQYNEQFF
TRBV11-2,NA,NA,TRBJ1-6,TGTGCCAGCAGCTTAGATTTGAATTCACCCCTCCACTTT,CASSLDLNSPLHF
TRBV11-2,NA,NA,TRBJ2-7,TGTGCCAGCAGCTTATATGAGGCGGACTCCTACGAGCAGTACTTC,CASSLYEADSYEQYF
TRBV19,TRBD2,once,TRBJ2-1,TGTGCCAGTAGTATAAGGCTGTCGGGGGGGGGCAGGAGTGAGCAGTTCTTC,CASSIRLSGGGRSEQFF
TRBV10-3,NA,NA,TRBJ1-2,TGTGCCATCAGTGGCAATGACCGGTCTCTTGGGGACTATGGCTACACCTTC,CAISGNDRSLGDYGYTF
TRBV9,NA,NA,TRBJ2-1,TGTGCCAGCAGCGCCGAGGGGAGCTCCTACAATGAGCAGTTCTTC,CASSAEGSSYNEQFF
TRBV30,TRBD1,NA,TRBJ2-3,TGTGCCTGGAGTCGAGGACAGGGTTCAGATACGCAGTATTTT,CAWSRGQGSDTQYF